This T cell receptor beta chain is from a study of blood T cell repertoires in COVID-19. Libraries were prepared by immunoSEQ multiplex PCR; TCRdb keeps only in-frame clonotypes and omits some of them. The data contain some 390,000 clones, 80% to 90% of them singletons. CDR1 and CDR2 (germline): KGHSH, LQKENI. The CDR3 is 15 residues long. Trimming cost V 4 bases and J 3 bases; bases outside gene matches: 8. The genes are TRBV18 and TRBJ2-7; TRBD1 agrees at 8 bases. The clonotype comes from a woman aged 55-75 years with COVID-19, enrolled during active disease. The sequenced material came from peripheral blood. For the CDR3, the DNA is TGTGCCAGCTCACTAAATGTAGGGACAGGCTACGAGCAGTACTTC. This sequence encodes CASSLNVGTGYEQYF.